This note documents a single TCR beta chain sequence. Its target antigen remains unknown. One end of the junction varies from germline; a read error may be responsible. This specimen comes from a study of tumor and adjacent non-tumor tissue in lung cancer (dated by TCRdb to 2016 to 2018). A note on the overall study: The cohort included about eleven adenocarcinoma, a couple of squamous cell carcinoma and 1 small cell lung cancer patients. For each patient, one tumor sample and one normal lung sample were taken, giving around 30 paired specimens that underwent TCRbeta CDR3 sequencing. Bulk TCRbeta repertoires were compared between lung tumor tissue and matched distant non-tumor lung tissue obtained from 15 lung cancer patients. Ages among the roughly 15 patients ranged from about 31 to 80 years, there were 10 men and 5 women, and disease was at TNM stage I to III. In total, sequencing yielded 95 million to 150 million productive TCRbeta reads, which works out to an average of around 4.2 million reads per sample. The investigation overall reported the following: Significantly higher TCR diversity was found in younger patients, and higher tumor TCR diversity was associated with shorter overall and disease-free survival. The sequencing platform is not named in the methods, and unique molecular identifiers are not mentioned. Because peripheral blood was not sequenced, the blood TCRbeta repertoires of the lung cancer patients in the study went unexamined. The cohort had only around 14 patients, and the authors noted that larger samples and more detailed clinical data are needed. TCR diversity (inverse Simpson) was significantly higher in tumor than in normal lung tissue (roughly 430 vs 170, P = 0.0075, Mann-Whitney U test). The top 100 clones accounted for a significantly larger cumulative portion of the repertoire in normal lung than in tumor tissue.

RNA was isolated from bulk unsorted tissue, and RNA quality was assessed with a NanoDrop ND-1000 and an Agilent 2100. All donors had newly diagnosed lung cancer, had not received prior chemotherapy, and were admitted for thoracic surgery in China between August and November 2014. The study excluded patients who had received radiotherapy or chemotherapy before or who had another cancer at the same time. Surgical tissue pieces of 1-2 cm3 were preserved in RNAlater solution and stored at -80 °C until use. Reading from cysteine to phenylalanine, the CDR3 counts 15 amino acids. Only the CDR3 DNA is retained, 45 bases long and in frame from the first base. The germline V gene provides CDR1 MNHEY and CDR2 SVGAGI. Library preparation employed multiplex PCR. For sequencing, an Illumina HiSeq 2500 was employed. TCRbeta libraries were constructed through three rounds of nested PCR with primers (Table S4) according to protocols adapted from ARM-PCR. Before sequencing, PCR products of 200-500 bp were cut from the gel and purified using the QIAquick gel extraction kit. In the source study's methods: Reads were cleaned with Trimmomatic, merged with FLASH into complete CDR3 sequences, and assigned to V(D)J germline segments with MiTCR. VDJtools was used to compute clonal diversity as the inverse Simpson's index. In-frame sequences without a premature stop codon were defined as productive reads. Using fastp trimming at Q25 and MiXCR clonotype assembly, TCRdb reanalyzed the public sequencing data and kept in-frame beta chains. All rows with the same CDR3 protein become a single entry with the most common DNA and genes. The V and J calls shown here were made by TCRdb, not taken from the authors' results. In all, the sample holds 100,000 to 150,000 distinct CDR3 sequences, and 60% to 70% of those were seen once. The ten largest account for roughly 13% of the sample.

What was sequenced was lung tumor tissue. The chain links TRBV6-5 with TRBJ2-3; TRBD2 agrees with 13 junctional bases. The TCR comes from a man aged 25 to 45 with non-small cell lung cancer. For the CDR3, the sequence is CASRRTSGGADTHYF. The nucleotides read TGTGCCAGCCGCCGGACTAGCGGGGGAGCAGATACGCATTATTTT.